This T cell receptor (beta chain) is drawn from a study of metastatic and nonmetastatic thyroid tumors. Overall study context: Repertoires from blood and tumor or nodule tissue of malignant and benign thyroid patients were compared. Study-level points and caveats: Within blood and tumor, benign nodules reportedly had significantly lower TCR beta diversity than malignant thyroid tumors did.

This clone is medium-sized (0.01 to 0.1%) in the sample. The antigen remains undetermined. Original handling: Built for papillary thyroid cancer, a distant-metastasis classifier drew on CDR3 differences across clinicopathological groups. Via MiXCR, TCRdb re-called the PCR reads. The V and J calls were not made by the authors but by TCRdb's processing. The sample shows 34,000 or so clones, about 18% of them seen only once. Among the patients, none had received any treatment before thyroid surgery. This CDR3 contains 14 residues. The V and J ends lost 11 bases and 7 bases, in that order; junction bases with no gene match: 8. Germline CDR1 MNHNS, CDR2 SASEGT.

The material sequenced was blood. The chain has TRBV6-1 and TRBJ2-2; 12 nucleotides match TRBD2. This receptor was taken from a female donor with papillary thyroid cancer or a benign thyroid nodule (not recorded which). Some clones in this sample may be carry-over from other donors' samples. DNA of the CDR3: TGTGCCGCCCGCAGGACTAGCGGGGTCGGGGAGCTGTTTTTT. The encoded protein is CAARRTSGVGELFF.